This T cell receptor (beta chain) was sequenced in a study of graft-versus-host responses after intestinal transplantation. Using immunoSEQ multiplex PCR, the repertoire was profiled, and TCRdb retains in-frame clones only, with some absent. The repertoire includes more than 60,000 clones, 80% to 95% of them detected once, and approximately 1.2% sits in the top ten. V was clipped by 0 bases and J by 7 bases, with 15 bases between them. CDR1 and CDR2 from the germline V gene are MGHRA and YSYEKL. The CDR3 extends over 15 amino acids. Whole-study results and caveats: Allografts of patients with graft-donor T cell macrochimerism showed high graft-versus-host to host-versus-graft clone ratios. Marrow from the recipient contained GvH clones, some of which had appeared first in ileum or blood.

Turning to this clone: As yet, its antigen is unknown.

This rearrangement joins TRBV4-1 to TRBJ1-2, with D possibly matching TRBD1 (6 bases). The TCR was taken from a human donor who received an intestinal transplant. The sequencing used unstimulated CD8+ T cells sorted from spleen or lymph node cells, collected before intestinal transplant. Here the CDR3 reads CASSQDPHRVAGYTF. The DNA for the CDR3 is TGCGCCAGCAGCCAAGATCCCCACAGGGTGGCTGGCTACACCTTC.